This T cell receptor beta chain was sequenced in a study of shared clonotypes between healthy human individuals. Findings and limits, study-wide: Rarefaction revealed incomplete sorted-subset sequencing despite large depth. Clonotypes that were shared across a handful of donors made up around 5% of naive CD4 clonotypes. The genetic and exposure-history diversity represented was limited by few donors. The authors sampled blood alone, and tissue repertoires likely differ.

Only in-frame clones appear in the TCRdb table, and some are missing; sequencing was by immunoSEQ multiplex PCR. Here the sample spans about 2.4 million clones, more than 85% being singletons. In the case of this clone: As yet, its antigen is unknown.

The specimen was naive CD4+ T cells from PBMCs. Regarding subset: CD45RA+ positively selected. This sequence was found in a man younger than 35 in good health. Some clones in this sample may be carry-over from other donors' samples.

DNA of the CDR3: TGTGCCAGCAGCTTATATAATAGCGGGAGCACAGATACGCAGTATTTT. Its translation: CASSLYNSGSTDTQYF. The chain employs TRBV7-6 and TRBJ2-3; TRBD2 agrees at 7 bases. The CDR3 runs 16 residues. Germline-derived CDR1 and CDR2 are SGHVS and FNYEAQ. V shed 2 bases, J shed 0 bases, and the junction held 5 bases outside the gene matches.